Listed here are 12 T cell receptor beta chains from one sample, sequenced in a study of CD8+ T cells in alopecia areata. Treatment given: oral pan-JAK inhibitor, 5-10 mg twice daily. RNA extraction was followed by reverse transcription into cDNA, which acted as the sequencing template. Data came from immunoSEQ multiplex PCR; TCRdb stores just in-frame clones and leaves some out. The table records about 140,000 clones, around 87% of them present only once. This sample comprised CD8+ T cells sorted from blood, obtained at week 4, from a patient treated with tofacitinib. These receptors came from a human donor with alopecia areata.

V is TRBV29-1 and J is TRBJ2-1, with 7 bases lining up with TRBD1. Germline trimming cut 8 bases from V and 3 bases from J; bases unmatched to any gene: 7. The length of the CDR3 is 13 residues. CDR1 and CDR2 from the germline V gene are SQVTM and ANQGSEA. The CDR3: CSPRYRGYNEQFF. The DNA for the CDR3 is TGCAGCCCTAGGTACAGGGGCTACAATGAGCAGTTCTTC.

V and J are TRBV9 and TRBJ1-1; D might be TRBD1 (6 bases). CDR1 is SGDLS and CDR2 is YYNGEE in the germline V gene. CDR3 length equals 15 residues. The germline V and J ends were trimmed by 4 bases and 4 bases, with 17 bases remaining between them. The DNA for the CDR3 is TGTGCCAGCAGCACCTCACAGGGTTGGGGCACTGAAGCTTTCTTT. The encoded protein is CASSTSQGWGTEAFF.

This rearrangement joins TRBV5-1 to TRBJ2-1; 7 bases fit TRBD1. V was pared by 8 bases and J by 6 bases, with 5 bases of the junction left unmatched. Germline V lookup: CDR1 SGHRS, CDR2 YFSETQ. The CDR3 sequence is 12 residues long. The CDR3 DNA follows: TGCGCCAGTAAGACAGGGCGCAATGAGCAGTTCTTC. Translating it yields CASKTGRNEQFF.

The V and J genes are TRBV2 and TRBJ2-5; D is ambiguous. Germline V gene lookup returns CDR1 SNHLY and CDR2 FYNNEI. The CDR3 loop spans 12 amino acids. V was trimmed by 3 bases and J by 4 bases, leaving 6 bases between them. The CDR3 sequence is CASSDPGETQYF. The CDR3 DNA reads TGTGCCAGCAGTGATCCCGGAGAGACCCAGTACTTC.

The chain employs TRBV19 and TRBJ1-1; D ambiguous. Germline lookup yields CDR1 LNHDA and CDR2 SQIVND (reference sequence). Between the trimmed V and J ends, which lost 3 bases and 7 bases, there was a span of 12 bases. The CDR3 loop spans 13 amino acids. The CDR3 region is CASSINLGYEAFF. The DNA of the CDR3 is TGTGCCAGTAGTATTAATTTGGGATATGAAGCTTTCTTT.

The chain joins TRBV29-1 to TRBJ2-1, with TRBD2 matching over 12 bases. The CDR3 runs to 14 residues. With V trimmed by 6 bases and J by 8 bases, 8 bases remained unmatched. Germline CDR1 is SQVTM and CDR2 is ANQGSEA. The CDR3 nucleotides are TGCAGCGTCGCCTACGGACTAGCGGGACATGAGCAGTTCTTC. Amino acids: CSVAYGLAGHEQFF.

The gene calls are TRBV5-1 and TRBJ2-7; the D gene could be TRBD1 or TRBD2 (5 bases each). Germline V CDR1 and CDR2: SGHRS, YFSETQ. Trimming cost V 4 bases and J 2 bases, with 13 bases left between them. This CDR3 is built from 14 residues. CDR3 residues: CASSIGDGPYEQYF. In DNA form, the CDR3 reads TGCGCCAGCAGCATAGGGGACGGACCCTACGAGCAGTACTTC.

The CDR3 nucleotides are TGTGCCAGCAGTGAGTCGGCAGGGACCAACTACGAGCAGTACTTC. It specifies CASSESAGTNYEQYF. The rearrangement uses TRBV2 and TRBJ2-7; D tentatively fits TRBD1 or TRBD2 (5 bases each). V dropped 3 bases and J dropped 3 bases, with 15 bases sitting between them. Germline V gives CDR1 SNHLY, CDR2 FYNNEI. The CDR3 contains 15 residues.

The chain carries TRBV30 and TRBJ1-5; D possibly corresponds to TRBD1 (6 bases). The germline V and J ends were trimmed by 5 bases and 2 bases, with 13 bases remaining between them. Germline V lookup: CDR1 GTSNPN, CDR2 SVGIG (reference sequence). The CDR3 extends over 14 amino acids. CDR3 in DNA: TGTGCCTGGGCACAGGGAATCGGCAATCAGCCCCAGCATTTT. Protein: CAWAQGIGNQPQHF.

The rearrangement uses TRBV5-1 and TRBJ2-2; 8 bases are a match to TRBD1. The CDR3 runs 15 residues. The junction had 7 bases not matched to a gene; V was cut back by 0 bases and J by 9 bases. Germline V gene data show CDR1 as SGHRS and CDR2 as YFSETQ. For the CDR3, the DNA is TGCGCCAGCAGCTTGGAACAGGGGGGATTGCGGGAGCTGTTTTTT. Encoded protein: CASSLEQGGLRELFF.

This clone has only a few counts. The chain joins TRBV5-6 to TRBJ2-7; D is unclear. CDR3 length: 11 amino acids. Germline V lookup: CDR1 SGHDT, CDR2 YYEEEE. Trimming pared 0 bases from V and 3 bases from J, leaving 1 base between. The CDR3 nucleotides read TGTGCCAGCAGCTTGGGCTACGAGCAGTACTTC. Protein: CASSLGYEQYF.

The V call is TRBV30, the J call TRBJ2-7; D gene ambiguous. CDR3 size: 14 residues. Per the germline V gene, CDR1 is GTSNPN and CDR2 is SVGIG (reference sequence). Between the trimmed V and J ends, which lost 5 bases and 5 bases, there was a span of 19 bases. The CDR3 protein is CAWGPPTSGNEQYF. The CDR3 DNA reads as TGTGCCTGGGGGCCCCCGACCTCGGGCAACGAGCAGTACTTC.